Listed below are T cell receptor beta chains from one sample, sequenced in a study of T cells in Graves' hyperthyroidism and ophthalmopathy. Each CDR3 protein is one row after TCRdb ran MiXCR on the multiplex PCR reads. The sample holds 250,000 to 300,000 distinct CDR3 sequences; roughly 19% are singletons and the top ten take under 45%. The sample consisted of blood. These receptors all stem from a man aged 50 or older with Graves' ophthalmopathy. The CDR3 runs from the conserved cysteine through the conserved F or W. A D gene is named only where the DNA matches it firmly. Clone sizes are given selectively: once, few, many, or a class where the clone is expanded.

d_call: NA
j_call: TRBJ1-1
v_call: TRBV30
clone_size: many
cdr3_aa: CASKNTEAFF
cdr3_nt: TGTGCCTCCAAGAACACTGAAGCTTTCTTT

d_call: NA
j_call: TRBJ1-1
v_call: TRBV28
clone_size: few
cdr3_aa: CASSQTGKTEAFF
cdr3_nt: TGTGCCAGCTCCCAAACAGGGAAGACTGAAGCTTTCTTT

d_call: NA
j_call: TRBJ1-1
v_call: TRBV13
clone_size: once
cdr3_aa: CASSWGRLNTEAFF
cdr3_nt: TGTGCCAGCAGCTGGGGACGGCTTAACACTGAAGCTTTCTTT

d_call: NA
j_call: TRBJ2-1
v_call: TRBV19
clone_size: NA
cdr3_aa: CASSINGQMGEQFF
cdr3_nt: TGTGCCAGTAGTATAAACGGGCAAATGGGGGAGCAGTTCTTC

d_call: NA
j_call: TRBJ2-5
v_call: TRBV20-1
clone_size: NA
cdr3_aa: CTTGEVGETQYF
cdr3_nt: TGCACAACAGGGGAGGTTGGGGAGACCCAGTACTTC

d_call: NA
j_call: TRBJ2-5
v_call: TRBV15
clone_size: many
cdr3_aa: CATSRDRMGGTQYF
cdr3_nt: TGTGCCACCAGCAGAGATCGAATGGGGGGGACCCAGTACTTC

d_call: TRBD1
j_call: TRBJ2-7
v_call: TRBV7-9
clone_size: NA
cdr3_aa: CASSSAQGPYEQYF
cdr3_nt: TGTGCCAGCAGCTCAGCACAGGGGCCATACGAGCAGTACTTC

d_call: TRBD2
j_call: TRBJ2-3
v_call: TRBV3-1
clone_size: NA
cdr3_aa: CASSPLLAGDTDTQYF
cdr3_nt: TGTGCCAGCAGCCCTTTACTAGCGGGGGACACAGATACGCAGTATTTT

d_call: NA
j_call: TRBJ2-4
v_call: TRBV6-1
clone_size: few
cdr3_aa: CASSFGALAKNIQYF
cdr3_nt: TGTGCCAGCAGTTTCGGGGCCTTAGCCAAAAACATTCAGTACTTC

d_call: NA
j_call: TRBJ2-1
v_call: TRBV29-1
clone_size: NA
cdr3_aa: CSVDRAGLYNEQFF
cdr3_nt: TGCAGCGTTGATAGGGCAGGCCTCTACAATGAGCAGTTCTTC

d_call: TRBD2
j_call: TRBJ2-7
v_call: TRBV20-1
clone_size: many
cdr3_aa: CSARGDGTSGDEQYF
cdr3_nt: TGCAGTGCTAGAGGGGACGGGACTAGCGGGGACGAGCAGTACTTC

d_call: NA
j_call: TRBJ1-2
v_call: TRBV28
clone_size: many
cdr3_aa: CASSLIIYGYTF
cdr3_nt: TGTGCCAGCAGTTTAATTATCTATGGCTACACCTTC

d_call: NA
j_call: TRBJ1-1
v_call: TRBV10-3
clone_size: NA
cdr3_aa: CAIRPPGGGNTEAFF
cdr3_nt: TGTGCCATCAGGCCCCCGGGAGGGGGGAACACTGAAGCTTTCTTT

d_call: NA
j_call: TRBJ1-5
v_call: TRBV6-1
clone_size: NA
cdr3_aa: CASSPYRDSNQPQHF
cdr3_nt: TGTGCCAGCAGTCCATACCGTGACAGTAATCAGCCCCAGCATTTT

d_call: NA
j_call: TRBJ2-7
v_call: TRBV28
clone_size: many
cdr3_aa: CASSSPGRTSYEQYF
cdr3_nt: TGTGCCAGCAGTTCACCGGGACGGACCTCCTACGAGCAGTACTTC

d_call: NA
j_call: TRBJ2-1
v_call: TRBV30
clone_size: few
cdr3_aa: CAWSLGRDNEQFF
cdr3_nt: TGTGCCTGGAGTTTAGGGCGAGACAATGAGCAGTTCTTC

d_call: TRBD2
j_call: TRBJ2-7
v_call: TRBV14
clone_size: few
cdr3_aa: CASSQDEATSTTYEQYF
cdr3_nt: TGTGCCAGCAGCCAAGATGAGGCGACTAGCACTACCTACGAGCAGTACTTC

d_call: NA
j_call: TRBJ1-4
v_call: TRBV7-8
clone_size: many
cdr3_aa: CASSLVQPNEKLFF
cdr3_nt: TGTGCCAGCAGCTTAGTACAGCCAAATGAAAAACTGTTTTTT

d_call: NA
j_call: TRBJ1-4
v_call: TRBV20-1
clone_size: NA
cdr3_aa: CSARELGATNEKLFF
cdr3_nt: TGCAGTGCTAGAGAACTTGGCGCAACTAATGAAAAACTGTTTTTT

d_call: TRBD2
j_call: TRBJ2-1
v_call: TRBV6-5
clone_size: few
cdr3_aa: CASSYSGGFDEQFF
cdr3_nt: TGTGCCAGCAGTTACTCGGGAGGGTTCGATGAGCAGTTCTTC

d_call: NA
j_call: TRBJ2-1
v_call: TRBV29-1
clone_size: few
cdr3_aa: CSALLSPVGEQFF
cdr3_nt: TGCAGCGCCCTACTATCGCCAGTGGGTGAGCAGTTCTTC

d_call: NA
j_call: TRBJ2-1
v_call: TRBV11-3
clone_size: many
cdr3_aa: CASSLDRSHEQFF
cdr3_nt: TGTGCCAGCAGCTTAGATAGGAGCCATGAGCAGTTCTTC

d_call: NA
j_call: TRBJ1-6
v_call: TRBV5-4
clone_size: few
cdr3_aa: CASSVDSYSPLHF
cdr3_nt: TGTGCCAGCAGCGTGGACAGTTATTCACCCCTCCACTTT

d_call: NA
j_call: TRBJ1-1
v_call: TRBV6-5
clone_size: many
cdr3_aa: CASSYPGGTEAFF
cdr3_nt: TGTGCCAGCAGTTACCCCGGTGGGACTGAAGCTTTCTTT

d_call: TRBD2
j_call: TRBJ2-5
v_call: TRBV5-1
clone_size: few
cdr3_aa: CASSSGLAGGPGQETQYF
cdr3_nt: TGCGCCAGCAGCTCCGGTCTAGCGGGAGGGCCGGGGCAAGAGACCCAGTACTTC

d_call: TRBD2
j_call: TRBJ2-5
v_call: TRBV6-2/TRBV6-3
clone_size: many
cdr3_aa: CASSSIPPTSGKSETQYF
cdr3_nt: TGTGCCAGCAGTTCCATACCCCCGACTAGCGGGAAATCGGAGACCCAGTACTTC

d_call: NA
j_call: TRBJ2-7
v_call: TRBV10-3
clone_size: many
cdr3_aa: CAISDRGGVYEQYF
cdr3_nt: TGTGCCATCAGTGATAGGGGTGGGGTCTACGAGCAGTACTTC

d_call: NA
j_call: TRBJ1-4
v_call: TRBV28
clone_size: NA
cdr3_aa: CASSPAGKLFF
cdr3_nt: TGTGCCAGCAGTCCCGCGGGGAAACTGTTTTTT

d_call: TRBD2
j_call: TRBJ2-1
v_call: TRBV6-1
clone_size: many
cdr3_aa: CASTFTPAGGSSYNEQFF
cdr3_nt: TGTGCCAGCACCTTCACCCCAGCGGGGGGTAGCTCCTACAATGAGCAGTTCTTC

d_call: NA
j_call: TRBJ2-3
v_call: TRBV5-1
clone_size: NA
cdr3_aa: CASSLPSTDTQYF
cdr3_nt: TGCGCCAGCAGCTTGCCCAGCACAGATACGCAGTATTTT

d_call: NA
j_call: TRBJ2-7
v_call: TRBV20-1
clone_size: few
cdr3_aa: CSGERSYEQYF
cdr3_nt: TGCAGTGGGGAGCGCTCCTACGAGCAGTACTTC

d_call: NA
j_call: TRBJ2-7
v_call: TRBV11-2
clone_size: NA
cdr3_aa: CASSRGLASYEQYF
cdr3_nt: TGTGCCAGCAGCCGGGGTTTAGCGTCCTACGAGCAGTACTTC

d_call: TRBD2
j_call: TRBJ2-1
v_call: TRBV5-1
clone_size: few
cdr3_aa: CASSATSGRVYNEQFF
cdr3_nt: TGCGCCAGCAGCGCAACTAGCGGGAGGGTCTACAATGAGCAGTTCTTC

d_call: NA
j_call: TRBJ1-3
v_call: TRBV12-3/TRBV12-4
clone_size: many
cdr3_aa: CASSSSPSGNTIYF
cdr3_nt: TGTGCCAGCAGTTCATCCCCCTCTGGAAACACCATATATTTT

d_call: TRBD1
j_call: TRBJ1-2
v_call: TRBV18
clone_size: many
cdr3_aa: CASSPLDRGSGYTF
cdr3_nt: TGTGCCAGCTCACCCCTCGACAGGGGGAGCGGCTACACCTTC

d_call: TRBD1
j_call: TRBJ2-1
v_call: TRBV6-5
clone_size: few
cdr3_aa: CASSYGYRVGQGRLAVDSYNEQFF
cdr3_nt: TGTGCCAGCAGTTACGGCTACCGAGTTGGACAGGGGAGATTAGCGGTAGACTCCTACAATGAGCAGTTCTTC

d_call: TRBD2
j_call: TRBJ2-3
v_call: TRBV5-4
clone_size: NA
cdr3_aa: CASSSLTSGSKQYF
cdr3_nt: TGTGCCAGCAGCTCCCTGACTAGCGGGAGTAAACAGTATTTT

d_call: NA
j_call: TRBJ1-2
v_call: TRBV27
clone_size: many
cdr3_aa: CASSLYGGDGYTF
cdr3_nt: TGTGCCAGCAGTTTATACGGGGGCGACGGCTACACCTTC

d_call: TRBD2
j_call: TRBJ2-1
v_call: TRBV5-1
clone_size: many
cdr3_aa: CASSSRTSGNEQFF
cdr3_nt: TGCGCCAGCAGCTCCCGGACTAGCGGCAATGAGCAGTTCTTC

d_call: NA
j_call: TRBJ2-2
v_call: TRBV15
clone_size: NA
cdr3_aa: CATRPAPNTGELFF
cdr3_nt: TGTGCCACCAGGCCGGCTCCGAACACCGGGGAGCTGTTTTTT

d_call: TRBD1
j_call: TRBJ1-2
v_call: TRBV5-6
clone_size: many
cdr3_aa: CASSLQGTGVGYTF
cdr3_nt: TGTGCCAGCAGCTTGCAGGGGACAGGGGTCGGCTACACCTTC

d_call: NA
j_call: TRBJ2-5
v_call: TRBV24-1
clone_size: few
cdr3_aa: CATSDPNIPTSEVEQETQYF
cdr3_nt: TGTGCCACCAGTGATCCCAACATCCCGACCTCGGAGGTGGAGCAAGAGACCCAGTACTTC

d_call: NA
j_call: TRBJ2-7
v_call: TRBV20-1
clone_size: many
cdr3_aa: CSARLFDEQYF
cdr3_nt: TGCAGTGCCCGCCTTTTCGACGAGCAGTACTTC

d_call: NA
j_call: TRBJ1-5
v_call: TRBV24-1
clone_size: many
cdr3_aa: CATSDPRVGNQPQHF
cdr3_nt: TGTGCCACCAGTGACCCTCGAGTAGGCAATCAGCCCCAGCATTTT

d_call: TRBD1
j_call: TRBJ1-2
v_call: TRBV16
clone_size: NA
cdr3_aa: CASSQVTGGRGYGYTF
cdr3_nt: TGTGCCAGCAGCCAAGTAACAGGGGGCCGGGGCTATGGCTACACCTTC

d_call: TRBD2
j_call: TRBJ2-1
v_call: TRBV9
clone_size: few
cdr3_aa: CASSRLAGDNKQFF
cdr3_nt: TGTGCCAGCAGCAGACTAGCGGGAGATAATAAGCAGTTCTTC

d_call: NA
j_call: TRBJ2-5
v_call: TRBV19
clone_size: NA
cdr3_aa: CASSASGETQYF
cdr3_nt: TGTGCCAGTAGTGCTTCAGGGGAGACCCAGTACTTC

d_call: NA
j_call: TRBJ1-1
v_call: TRBV27
clone_size: NA
cdr3_aa: CASSSLGEMNTEAFF
cdr3_nt: TGTGCCAGCAGTTCCCTAGGGGAGATGAACACTGAAGCTTTCTTT

d_call: NA
j_call: TRBJ1-1
v_call: TRBV6-1
clone_size: many
cdr3_aa: CASSEHSWTTEAFF
cdr3_nt: TGTGCCAGCAGTGAACACTCATGGACCACTGAAGCTTTCTTT

d_call: TRBD1
j_call: TRBJ1-5
v_call: TRBV13
clone_size: NA
cdr3_aa: CASSRDSENQPQHF
cdr3_nt: TGTGCCAGCAGCCGGGACAGCGAGAATCAGCCCCAGCATTTT

d_call: NA
j_call: TRBJ1-2
v_call: TRBV20-1
clone_size: NA
cdr3_aa: CSARKQAIGYYGYTF
cdr3_nt: TGCAGTGCTAGAAAACAGGCAATAGGATACTATGGCTACACCTTC

d_call: TRBD2
j_call: TRBJ2-1
v_call: TRBV5-1
clone_size: NA
cdr3_aa: CASSSRTSGLSYNEQFF
cdr3_nt: TGCGCCAGCAGCTCCCGGACTAGCGGATTGTCCTACAATGAGCAGTTCTTC